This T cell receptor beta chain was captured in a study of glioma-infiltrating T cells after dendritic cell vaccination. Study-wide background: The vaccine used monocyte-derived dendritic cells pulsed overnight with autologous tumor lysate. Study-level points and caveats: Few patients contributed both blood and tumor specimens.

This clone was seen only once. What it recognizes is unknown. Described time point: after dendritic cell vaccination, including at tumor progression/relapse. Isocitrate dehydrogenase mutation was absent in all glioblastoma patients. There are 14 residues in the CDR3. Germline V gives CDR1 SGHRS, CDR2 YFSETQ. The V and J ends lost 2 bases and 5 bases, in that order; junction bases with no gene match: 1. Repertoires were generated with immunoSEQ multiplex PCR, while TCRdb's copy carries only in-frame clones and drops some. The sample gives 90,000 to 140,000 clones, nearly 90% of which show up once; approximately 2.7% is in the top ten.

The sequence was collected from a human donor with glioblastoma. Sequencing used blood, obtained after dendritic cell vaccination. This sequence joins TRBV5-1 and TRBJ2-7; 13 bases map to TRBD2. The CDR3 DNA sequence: TGCGCCAGCAGCTTAGGACTAGCGGGAGACGAGCAGTACTTC. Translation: CASSLGLAGDEQYF.